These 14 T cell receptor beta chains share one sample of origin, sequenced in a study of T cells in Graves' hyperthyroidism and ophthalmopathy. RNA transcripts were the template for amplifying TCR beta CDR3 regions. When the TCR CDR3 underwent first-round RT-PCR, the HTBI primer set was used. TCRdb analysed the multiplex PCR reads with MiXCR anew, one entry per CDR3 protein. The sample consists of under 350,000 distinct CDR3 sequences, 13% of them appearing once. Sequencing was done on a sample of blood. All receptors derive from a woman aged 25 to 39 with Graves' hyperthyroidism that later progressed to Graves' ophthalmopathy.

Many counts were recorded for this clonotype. The CDR3 sequence is CASSQGQGVDEQYF. DNA of the CDR3: TGTGCCAGCAGCCAGGGACAGGGTGTAGACGAGCAGTACTTC. The V gene is TRBV4-2, the J gene TRBJ2-7, with 9 nucleotides matching TRBD1. With 3 bases clipped from V and 5 bases from J, the junction kept 5 bases outside the gene matches. There are 14 residues in the CDR3. Germline V gene sequence: CDR1 LGHNA, CDR2 YNFKEQ.

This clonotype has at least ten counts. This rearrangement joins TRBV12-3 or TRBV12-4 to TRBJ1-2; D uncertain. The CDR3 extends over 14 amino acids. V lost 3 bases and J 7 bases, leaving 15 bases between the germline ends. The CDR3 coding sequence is TGTGCCAGCAGTTTTGTGGGAGGGAGGCCTGGCTACACCTTC. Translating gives CASSFVGGRPGYTF.

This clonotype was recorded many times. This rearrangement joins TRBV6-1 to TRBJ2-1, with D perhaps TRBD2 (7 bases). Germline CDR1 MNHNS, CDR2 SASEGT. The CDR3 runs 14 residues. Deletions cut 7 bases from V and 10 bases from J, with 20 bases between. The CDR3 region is CASKEGGVREEQFF. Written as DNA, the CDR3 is TGTGCCAGCAAAGAAGGGGGGGTTAGAGAAGAGCAGTTCTTC.

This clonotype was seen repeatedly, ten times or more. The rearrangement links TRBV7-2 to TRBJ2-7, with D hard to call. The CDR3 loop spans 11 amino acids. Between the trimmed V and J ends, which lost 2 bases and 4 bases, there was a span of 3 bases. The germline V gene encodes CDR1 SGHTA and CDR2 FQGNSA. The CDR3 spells CASSLYYEQYF. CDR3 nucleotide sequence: TGTGCCAGCAGCTTATATTACGAGCAGTACTTC.

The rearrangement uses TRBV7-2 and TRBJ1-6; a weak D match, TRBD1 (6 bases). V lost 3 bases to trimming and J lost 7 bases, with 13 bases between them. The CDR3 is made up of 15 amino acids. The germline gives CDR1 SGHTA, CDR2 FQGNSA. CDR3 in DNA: TGTGCCAGCAGCTTTGGGGGCGCGGGGAATTCACCCCTCCACTTT. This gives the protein CASSFGGAGNSPLHF.

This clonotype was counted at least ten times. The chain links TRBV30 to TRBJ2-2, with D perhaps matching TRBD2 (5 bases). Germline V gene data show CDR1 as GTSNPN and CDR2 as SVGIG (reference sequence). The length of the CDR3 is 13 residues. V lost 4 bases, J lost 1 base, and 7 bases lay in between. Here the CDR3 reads CAWIRGNTGELFF. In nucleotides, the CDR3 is TGTGCCTGGATCCGGGGGAACACCGGGGAGCTGTTTTTT.

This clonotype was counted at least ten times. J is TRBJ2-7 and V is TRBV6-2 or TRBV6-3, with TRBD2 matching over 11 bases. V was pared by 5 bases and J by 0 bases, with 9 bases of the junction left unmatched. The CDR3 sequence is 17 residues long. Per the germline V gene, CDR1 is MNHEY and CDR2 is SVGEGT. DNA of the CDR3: TGTGCCAGCAGTCGCGCGGGACTAGCGGAACCCTCCTACGAGCAGTACTTC. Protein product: CASSRAGLAEPSYEQYF.

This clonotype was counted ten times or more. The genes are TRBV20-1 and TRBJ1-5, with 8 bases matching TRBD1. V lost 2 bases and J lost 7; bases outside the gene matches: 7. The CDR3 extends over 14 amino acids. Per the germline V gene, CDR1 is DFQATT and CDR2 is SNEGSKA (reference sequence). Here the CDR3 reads CSARNGRGQQPQHF. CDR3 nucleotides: TGCAGTGCTAGAAACGGCAGGGGGCAACAGCCCCAGCATTTT.

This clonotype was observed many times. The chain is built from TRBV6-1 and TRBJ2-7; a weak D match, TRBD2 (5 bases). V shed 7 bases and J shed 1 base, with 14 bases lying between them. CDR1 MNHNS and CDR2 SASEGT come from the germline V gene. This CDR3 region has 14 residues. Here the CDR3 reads CASKNERGSYEQYF. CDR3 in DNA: TGTGCCAGCAAAAATGAACGGGGATCCTACGAGCAGTACTTC.

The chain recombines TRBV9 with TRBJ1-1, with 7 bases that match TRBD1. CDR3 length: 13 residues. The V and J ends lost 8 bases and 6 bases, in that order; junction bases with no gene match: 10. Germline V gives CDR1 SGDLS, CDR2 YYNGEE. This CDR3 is CASNTGVGAEAFF. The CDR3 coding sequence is TGTGCCAGTAATACAGGGGTTGGGGCTGAAGCTTTCTTT.

DNA of the CDR3: TGTGCCAGCACCCAGGAGATCGGGACATCCCTGAACACCGGGGAGCTGTTTTTT. Translated: CASTQEIGTSLNTGELFF. The chain carries TRBV28 and TRBJ2-2; a weak D match, TRBD1 (6 bases). Germline CDR1 and CDR2: MDHEN and SYDVKM. The CDR3 totals 18 residues. Trimming pared 7 bases from V and 1 base from J, leaving 22 bases between.

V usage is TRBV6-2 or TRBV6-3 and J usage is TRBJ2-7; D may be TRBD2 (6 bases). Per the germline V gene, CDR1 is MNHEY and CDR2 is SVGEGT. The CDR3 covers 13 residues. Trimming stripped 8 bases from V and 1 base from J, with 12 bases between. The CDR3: CASAGSTSYEQYF. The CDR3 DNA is TGTGCCAGCGCCGGGAGTACTTCCTACGAGCAGTACTTC.

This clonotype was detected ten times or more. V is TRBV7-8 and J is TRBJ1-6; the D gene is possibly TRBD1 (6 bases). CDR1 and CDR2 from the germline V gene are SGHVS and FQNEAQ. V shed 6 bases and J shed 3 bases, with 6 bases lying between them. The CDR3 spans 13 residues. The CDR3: CASRDSYNSPLHF. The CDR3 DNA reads TGTGCCAGCAGGGACAGCTATAATTCACCCCTCCACTTT. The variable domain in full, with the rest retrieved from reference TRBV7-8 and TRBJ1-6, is GAGVSQSPRYKVAKRGQDVALRCDPISGHVSLFWYQQALGQGPEFLTYFQNEAQLDKSGLPSDRFFAERPEGSVSTLKIQRTQQEDSAVYLCASRDSYNSPLHFGNGTRLTVT.

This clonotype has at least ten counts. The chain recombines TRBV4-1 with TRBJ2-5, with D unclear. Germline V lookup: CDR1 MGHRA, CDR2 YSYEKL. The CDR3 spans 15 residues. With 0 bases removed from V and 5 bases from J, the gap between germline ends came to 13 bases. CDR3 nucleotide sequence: TGCGCCAGCAGCCAAGAGATAGGGCATGGGGAGACCCAGTACTTC. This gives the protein CASSQEIGHGETQYF.